This T cell receptor beta chain was sequenced during a study of shared clonotypes between healthy human individuals. Study background: Aged between 18 and 49, the donors were a couple of women and three men.

Looked up from germline, CDR1 is MDHEN and CDR2 is SYDVKM. This CDR3 spans 13 amino acids. Trimming took 6 bases from V and 2 from J, leaving 10 bases between them. Every subset had its genomic DNA shared out evenly among several immunoSEQ plates. The method was immunoSEQ multiplex PCR; TCRdb's version includes in-frame clones alone and lacks a portion of them. The table shows roughly 700,000 clones, with 90% occurring only once. General study points: For sorted subsets, rarefaction showed incomplete sequencing despite large depth.

CCR7-negative CD45RA+ TemRA cells were combined with CD45RO+ cells to form CD8 memory. This clone was seen more than once but under ten times. Its antigen remains unidentified. This sample also contains other DNA sequences that code for the same CDR3. Sequencing input: memory CD8+ T cells from PBMCs. Subset here: CD45RO+ cells pooled with CCR7-negative TemRA cells. The chain combines TRBV28 with TRBJ1-2; a weak D match, TRBD1 (6 bases). The TCR was taken from a young man in good health. Some clones in this sample may be carry-over from other donors' samples. CDR3 bases: TGTGCCAGCAGCCTAACAGGGAACTATGGCTACACCTTC. This encodes CASSLTGNYGYTF.